These 26 T cell receptor beta chains were all obtained from the same sample, sequenced in a study of early T cells in non-severe SARS-CoV-2 infection. TCRdb fed the 5' RACE reads into MiXCR, producing one record per CDR3 protein. The data show approximately 63,000 distinct CDR3 sequences, with approximately 6% seen just once and 3.4% held by the top ten. The sample was whole blood, taken at baseline. The origin of the receptors is an adult who was a healthcare worker with PCR-confirmed SARS-CoV-2 infection or an uninfected control (not recorded which).

This clonotype was seen ten or more times. The chain recombines TRBV5-1 with TRBJ1-2; 9 bases map to TRBD1. The J segment lost 2 bases and the V segment lost 4 bases, leaving 3 bases of the junction unmatched. The CDR3 length is 14 residues. The germline V gene has CDR1 SGHRS and CDR2 YFSETQ. CDR3 loop: CASSRDRENYGYTF. The DNA for the CDR3 is TGCGCCAGCAGCCGGGACAGGGAGAACTATGGCTACACCTTC.

This rearrangement joins TRBV6-1 to TRBJ2-1, with 8 bases that match TRBD1. Trimming at V came to 6 bases and at J to 6 bases, leaving 4 bases not matched to a gene. Germline V lookup: CDR1 MNHNS, CDR2 SASEGT. The CDR3 consists of 13 residues. The CDR3 sequence is CASRLQGGNEQFF. CDR3 nucleotide sequence: TGTGCCAGCAGGCTACAGGGGGGCAATGAGCAGTTCTTC.

The chain carries TRBV28 and TRBJ2-7, with D possibly TRBD2 on 5 matching bases. Trimming stripped 3 bases from V and 2 bases from J, with 11 bases between. From germline, CDR1 is MDHEN and CDR2 SYDVKM. The CDR3 is 14 residues long. The CDR3 DNA sequence: TGTGCCAGCAGTTTCTTGGACGGGACCTACGAGCAGTACTTC. It codes for CASSFLDGTYEQYF. Filled out from reference TRBV28 and TRBJ2-7, the complete variable domain reads DVKVTQSSRYLVKRTGEKVFLECVQDMDHENMFWYRQDPGLGLRLIYFSYDVKMKEKGDIPEGYSVSREKKERFSLILESASTNQTSMYLCASSFLDGTYEQYFGPGTRLTVT.

J is TRBJ2-1 and V is TRBV28, with a possible D match to TRBD2 (5 bases). The CDR3 totals 13 residues. Germline lookup yields CDR1 MDHEN and CDR2 SYDVKM. V shed 4 bases and J shed 12 bases, with 16 bases lying between them. For the CDR3, the DNA is TGTGCCAGCAGTTCCAACAACCCTAGCATGCAGTTCTTC. Its protein product is CASSSNNPSMQFF.

At least ten counts were recorded for this clonotype. The chain recombines TRBV20-1 with TRBJ2-7; D tentatively fits TRBD1 or TRBD2 (5 bases each). Per germline, CDR1 DFQATT and CDR2 SNEGSKA (reference sequence). The CDR3 length is 14 residues. Trimming cost V 3 bases and J 4 bases, with 16 bases left between them. The chain's CDR3 is CSARSGTNEYEQYF. The CDR3 DNA reads TGCAGTGCTAGGTCCGGGACGAACGAGTACGAGCAGTACTTC.

This clonotype was counted between two and nine times. This chain connects TRBV7-2 to TRBJ2-4; D might be TRBD1 (6 bases). The CDR3 loop spans 15 amino acids. Germline loops: CDR1 SGHTA, CDR2 FQGNSA. Trimming stripped 4 bases from V and 0 bases from J, with 10 bases between. The CDR3 loop is CASSSWTEAKNIQYF. CDR3 sequence (DNA): TGTGCCAGCAGCTCGTGGACAGAAGCCAAAAACATTCAGTACTTC.

This clonotype came up a few times. This chain uses TRBV19 with TRBJ2-2; D gene uncertain. Germline values: CDR1 LNHDA, CDR2 SQIVND (reference sequence). V was clipped by 7 bases and J by 0 bases, with 18 bases between them. The CDR3 contains 17 residues. The DNA of the CDR3 is TGTGCCAGTACCTCCAGGCGTAGAGGCGCGAACACCGGGGAGCTGTTTTTT. Translated: CASTSRRRGANTGELFF.

The genes are TRBV20-1 and TRBJ2-7, with 8 bases aligning to TRBD1. The CDR3 spans 16 residues. CDR1 is DFQATT and CDR2 is SNEGSKA in the germline V gene (reference sequence). J was trimmed by 3 bases and V by 0 bases; bases with no gene match: 10. In DNA, the CDR3 is TGCAGTGCTAGAGATCACGGCAGGGGGCAAGTCTACGAGCAGTACTTC. As protein: CSARDHGRGQVYEQYF.

This clonotype showed up just a few times. The rearrangement joins TRBV7-8 to TRBJ2-1; the D gene is possibly TRBD2 (6 bases). The CDR3 loop spans 15 amino acids. V was shortened by 5 bases and J by 3 bases, with 14 bases between the two germline ends. Per germline, CDR1 SGHVS and CDR2 FQNEAQ. The CDR3 DNA follows: TGTGCCAGCAGCGGAGGGATGGGGAACTACAATGAGCAGTTCTTC. Its protein is CASSGGMGNYNEQFF.

This clonotype was observed a single time. V gene TRBV10-3 combines with J gene TRBJ2-1; D assignment may be TRBD1 or TRBD2 (6 bases each). The ends were cut back, 6 bases at V and 1 base at J, with 16 bases in the middle. The CDR3 has 16 residues. The germline CDR1 and CDR2 sequences are ENHRY and SYGVKD. This CDR3 reads CAISTPGGGSYNEQFF. CDR3 DNA sequence: TGTGCCATCAGCACCCCAGGAGGGGGGTCCTACAATGAGCAGTTCTTC.

This clonotype was picked up many times. The CDR3 DNA follows: TGTGCCAGCAGCTTCGGTGGACTAGCGGACAATGAGCAGTTCTTC. This encodes CASSFGGLADNEQFF. The gene calls are TRBV5-4 and TRBJ2-1; 10 bases are shared with TRBD2. The CDR3 consists of 15 residues. With V trimmed by 2 bases and J by 5 bases, 4 bases remained unmatched. Per germline, CDR1 SGHNT and CDR2 YYREEE (reference sequence).

A few counts support this clonotype. The chain employs TRBV7-8 and TRBJ1-2, with a weak D call TRBD1 (6 bases). This CDR3 comprises 14 residues. Germline lookup yields CDR1 SGHVS and CDR2 FQNEAQ. V shed 4 bases and J shed 2 bases, with 11 bases lying between them. The CDR3 loop reads CASSSKQGNYGYTF. The CDR3 nucleotides are TGTGCCAGCAGCTCAAAACAGGGAAACTATGGCTACACCTTC.

This clonotype has ten or more counts. J is TRBJ2-6 and V is TRBV5-5, with D maybe TRBD1 (5 bases). Germline V gene sequence: CDR1 SGHKS, CDR2 YYEKEE (reference sequence). The CDR3 runs 15 residues. V gave up 6 bases and J gave up 0 bases, with 10 bases separating them. The CDR3 loop reads CASTLDSSGANVLTF. DNA of the CDR3: TGTGCCAGCACCCTCGACAGCTCTGGGGCCAACGTCCTGACTTTC.

This clonotype appeared many times. The CDR3 coding sequence is TGTGCCAGCAGCAAAAGCGGAAGGGGAATTGAGTACTTC. Translating it yields CASSKSGRGIEYF. V is TRBV21-1 and J is TRBJ2-7; the D call TRBD2 from the table was never checked on the DNA. TRBV21-1 is noted as a pseudogene. The CDR3 loop spans 13 amino acids.

This chain links TRBV10-3 with TRBJ1-1; D uncertain. This CDR3 is built from 15 residues. The V and J ends lost 3 bases and 1 base respectively, with 12 bases between them. Germline values: CDR1 ENHRY, CDR2 SYGVKD. CDR3 bases: TGTGCCATCAGTGACCCAGAGACCGCGAACACTGAAGCTTTCTTT. Its protein is CAISDPETANTEAFF.

This clonotype was observed many times. The J gene is TRBJ1-1, the V gene TRBV29-1; D unclear. Trimming shortened V by 7 bases and J by 5 bases, and 11 bases separated the two germline ends. The CDR3 covers 11 residues. CDR1 is SQVTM, CDR2 ANQGSEA, per germline. CDR3: CSGGSGTEAFF. The CDR3 nucleotides read TGCAGCGGAGGAAGTGGGACTGAAGCTTTCTTT.

There are a few counts of this clonotype. V and J are TRBV7-9 and TRBJ2-7; D ambiguous. Germline CDR1 reads SEHNR; CDR2 reads FQNEAQ (reference sequence). V lost 5 bases, J lost 6 bases, and 14 bases lay in between. The length of the CDR3 is 13 residues. The CDR3 here is CASSLRLGPEQYF. The CDR3 DNA follows: TGTGCCAGCAGCCTTCGACTGGGCCCCGAGCAGTACTTC.

This clonotype has at least ten counts. The chain recombines TRBV30 with TRBJ2-5; D ambiguous. Trimming cost V 0 bases and J 1 base, with 6 bases left between them. This CDR3 has 13 amino acids. The germline V gene has CDR1 GTSNPN and CDR2 SVGIG (reference sequence). This chain's CDR3 is CAWSVISQETQYF. The DNA for the CDR3 is TGTGCCTGGAGTGTAATTAGCCAAGAGACCCAGTACTTC.

The rearrangement uses TRBV2 and TRBJ2-2, with TRBD2 matching 7 bases. CDR3 length: 14 residues. Germline V CDR1 and CDR2: SNHLY, FYNNEI. J lost 11 bases, V lost 4 bases, and 10 bases had no gene match. CDR3 DNA sequence: TGTGCCAGCAGTGCGGGGGGAGGGGCGCGTGAGCTGTTTTTT. Encoded protein: CASSAGGGARELFF. The full variable domain, with the rest looked up from reference TRBV2 and TRBJ2-2, is EPEVTQTPSHQVTQMGQEVILRCVPISNHLYFYWYRQILGQKVEFLVSFYNNEISEKSEIFDDQFSVERPDGSNFTLKIRSTKLEDSAMYFCASSAGGGARELFFGEGSRLTVL.

This clonotype was seen a handful of times. The chain joins TRBV28 to TRBJ2-5; tentatively, D is TRBD2 (7 bases). The CDR3 totals 13 residues. V gave up 8 bases and J gave up 8 bases, with 18 bases separating them. CDR1 and CDR2 (germline): MDHEN, SYDVKM. CDR3 nucleotide sequence: TGTGCCAGCCGTTCGGGGGGCGAGGGTACCCAGTACTTC. Amino acids: CASRSGGEGTQYF. Supplemented by reference TRBV28 and TRBJ2-5, the full variable domain reads DVKVTQSSRYLVKRTGEKVFLECVQDMDHENMFWYRQDPGLGLRLIYFSYDVKMKEKGDIPEGYSVSREKKERFSLILESASTNQTSMYLCASRSGGEGTQYFGPGTRLLVL.

This clonotype was seen a handful of times. This chain joins TRBV10-3 and TRBJ2-7; the match to TRBD1 covers 8 bases. J was trimmed by 1 base and V by 5 bases; bases with no gene match: 4. The CDR3 is 14 amino acids. CDR1 and CDR2 from the germline V gene are ENHRY and SYGVKD. The CDR3 region is CAISLTGVSYEQYF. The CDR3 DNA sequence: TGTGCCATCAGTCTGACAGGGGTGTCCTACGAGCAGTACTTC.

This clonotype occurred many times. V gene TRBV12-3 or TRBV12-4 combines with J gene TRBJ1-2; 7 nucleotides align to TRBD1. The CDR3 has 14 residues. The junction had 3 bases not matched to a gene; V was cut back by 3 bases and J by 2 bases. CDR3 in amino acids: CASSLGTANYGYTF. The CDR3 DNA is TGTGCCAGCAGTTTGGGGACAGCGAACTATGGCTACACCTTC.

This clonotype was counted a few times. The chain employs TRBV18 and TRBJ2-5; no clear D. This CDR3 spans 15 amino acids. Germline CDR1 KGHSH, CDR2 LQKENI. Trimming left V 3 bases short and J 1 base short, with 12 bases between. CDR3 in DNA: TGTGCCAGCTCACCCTTGGACGTCGGCCAAGAGACCCAGTACTTC. This codes for CASSPLDVGQETQYF.

This clonotype has a handful of counts. This may be a read error: a much more frequent sequence differs by one nucleotide. This sequence joins TRBV7-2 and TRBJ2-7; D is uncertain. Germline CDR1 SGHTA, CDR2 FQGNSA. V lost 5 bases and J lost 3, with 11 bases in between. CDR3 length equals 13 residues. CDR3 DNA sequence: TGTGCCAGCAGCCCGTTCGCAAGCTACGAGCAGTACTTC. Encoded protein: CASSPFASYEQYF.

This clonotype appeared a few times. The rearrangement links TRBV28 to TRBJ2-1; 14 bases are a match to TRBD2. V lost 6 bases and J lost 8; bases outside the gene matches: 12. Germline loops: CDR1 MDHEN, CDR2 SYDVKM. This CDR3 comprises 17 residues. CDR3 sequence reads: CASSTLTGTSGSHEQFF. CDR3 nucleotide sequence: TGTGCCAGCAGCACCCTCACCGGGACTAGCGGGAGTCATGAGCAGTTCTTC.

This clonotype has more than one count but fewer than ten. The V gene is TRBV5-6, the J gene TRBJ2-3; no clear D. CDR3 length: 16 amino acids. Germline values: CDR1 SGHDT, CDR2 YYEEEE. Trimming shortened V by 1 base and J by 0 bases, and 12 bases separated the two germline ends. CDR3 amino acids: CASSLTMLESTDTQYF. For the CDR3, the DNA is TGTGCCAGCAGCTTGACCATGCTGGAAAGCACAGATACGCAGTATTTT.